The rows below give T cell receptor beta chains drawn from one sample of a study of T cells in Graves' hyperthyroidism and ophthalmopathy. MiXCR, applied by TCRdb to the multiplex PCR reads, yields one record per CDR3 protein. The sample shows approximately 410,000 distinct CDR3 sequences, roughly 14% of them seen only once. The source material was blood. The origin of the receptors is a young man with Graves' ophthalmopathy. Each CDR3 is given without its conserved first and last residue.

j_call,v_call,cdr3_length,cdr3_aa
TRBJ2-7,TRBV12-3/TRBV12-4,16,ASSLAWGQTSGGYEQY
TRBJ2-3,TRBV7-2,13,ASSSLVAGVDTQY
TRBJ1-6,TRBV9,11,ASGAHYNSPLH
TRBJ1-2,TRBV7-9,12,ASSFLSGSQGYT
TRBJ1-2,TRBV6-1,9,ASTPNYGYT
TRBJ2-7,TRBV30,10,AWSRLNYEQY
TRBJ1-1,TRBV19,11,ASSMMRNTEAF
TRBJ2-1,TRBV15,11,ATSRDPSDEQF
TRBJ2-1,TRBV7-9,14,ASSLGAGGLNNEQF
TRBJ1-5,TRBV28,13,ASSFTGSGNQPQH